The 8 T cell receptor beta chains below were found in one sample sequenced in a study of prognosis after radiotherapy for stage I lung cancer. Genomic DNA provided the template from which TCR beta CDR3 was amplified by two-round multiplex PCR. Every TRBV and TRBJ gene had its own specific primer in first-round PCR. TCRdb used MiXCR to reprocess the multiplex PCR reads, holding one entry per CDR3 protein. The data hold approximately 30,000 distinct CDR3 sequences, with around 40% observed a single time. The sample was PBMCs, taken before or after stereotactic body radiation therapy (not recorded which). The receptors were gathered from a donor over 45 with non-small cell lung cancer.

This clonotype was seen once. The V call is TRBV24-1, the J call TRBJ2-5; 8 nucleotides line up with TRBD1. Germline V gene sequence: CDR1 KGHDR, CDR2 SFDVKD. The CDR3 runs to 15 residues. V lost 10 bases to trimming and J lost 1 base; unmatched junction nucleotides: 10. The CDR3 spells CATAGGPVVQETQYF. The CDR3 region has the DNA TGTGCCACGGCAGGGGGCCCAGTTGTCCAAGAGACCCAGTACTTC.

This clonotype was observed at least ten times. V gene TRBV19 combines with J gene TRBJ2-3, with no clear D. V gave up 8 bases and J gave up 4 bases, with 10 bases separating them. CDR1 and CDR2 (germline): LNHDA, SQIVND (reference sequence). The CDR3 is 12 amino acids. The CDR3: CASRRAADTQYF. The CDR3 DNA is TGTGCCAGTCGCCGGGCCGCAGATACGCAGTATTTT.

A note on this clonotype: With a far larger clone one base away, a read error is the likely cause. The chain links TRBV6-2 or TRBV6-3 to TRBJ1-1; the match to TRBD1 covers 7 bases. The CDR3 covers 12 residues. V was clipped by 7 bases and J by 11 bases; unmatched bases: 10. Germline V CDR1 and CDR2: MNHEY, SVGEGT. CDR3 region: CASTETGMRAFF. The CDR3 DNA reads TGTGCCAGCACCGAGACAGGGATGAGGGCTTTCTTT.

Worth noting for this clonotype: One end of the junction varies from germline; a read error may be responsible. The genes are TRBV4-1 and TRBJ2-2; D tentatively fits TRBD1 or TRBD2 (5 bases each). Germline-derived CDR1 and CDR2 are MGHRA and YSYEKL. This CDR3 is built from 15 residues. The CDR3 sequence is CASSRTYRTTGEPFF. The CDR3 DNA reads as TGCGCCAGCAGCCGAACATACAGGACAACCGGGGAGCCGTTTTTT.

The rearrangement uses TRBV18 and TRBJ2-7; D might be TRBD2 (5 bases). The germline V and J ends were trimmed by 4 bases and 6 bases, with 10 bases remaining between them. The germline gives CDR1 KGHSH, CDR2 LQKENI. This CDR3 has 12 residues. The CDR3 DNA reads TGTGCCAGCTCACGAACTAGAGCCGAGCAGTACTTC. Its protein is CASSRTRAEQYF.

Remarks on this clonotype: Relative to the germline gene, one junction end is altered; a read error may explain this. The gene calls are TRBV7-9 and TRBJ2-5; perhaps TRBD2 as D (6 bases). Germline CDR1 and CDR2: SEHNR and FQNEAQ (reference sequence). The CDR3 totals 15 residues. This CDR3 is CSSSAGISGGETQYF. The CDR3 coding sequence is TGTTCCAGCAGCGCGGGGATATCGGGCGGAGAGACCCAGTACTTC.

About this clonotype: Since a much larger clone is just one base distant, this may be a read error. The rearrangement links TRBV7-4 to TRBJ2-7; 8 bases map to TRBD2. CDR1 and CDR2 (germline): SGHVT, SQSDAQ. V lost 7 bases to trimming and J lost 6 bases; unmatched junction nucleotides: 11. This CDR3 contains 14 residues. Here the CDR3 DNA reads TGTGCCAGCATCCCCGGGGGGGGGGGGCTCGAGCAGTACTTC. This gives the protein CASIPGGGGLEQYF.

The rearrangement joins TRBV6-1 to TRBJ2-2; 9 nucleotides align to TRBD2. Unmatched junction bases numbered 12, after V lost 7 bases and J lost 6 bases. Per the germline V gene, CDR1 is MNHNS and CDR2 is SASEGT. This CDR3 region has 16 residues. This CDR3 reads CASILAGSGSAGELFF. The CDR3 coding sequence is TGTGCCAGCATCCTCGCTGGTAGCGGGAGCGCCGGGGAGCTGTTTTTT.